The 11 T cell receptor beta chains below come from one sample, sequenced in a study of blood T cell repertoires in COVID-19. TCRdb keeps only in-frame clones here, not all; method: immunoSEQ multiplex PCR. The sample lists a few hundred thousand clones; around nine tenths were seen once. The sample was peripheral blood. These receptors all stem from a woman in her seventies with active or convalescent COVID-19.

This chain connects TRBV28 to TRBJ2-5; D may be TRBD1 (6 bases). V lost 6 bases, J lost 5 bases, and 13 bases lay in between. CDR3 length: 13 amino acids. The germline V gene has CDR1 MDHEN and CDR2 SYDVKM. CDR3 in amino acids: CASSPGDGETQYF. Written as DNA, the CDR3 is TGTGCCAGCAGCCCAGGGGATGGGGAGACCCAGTACTTC.

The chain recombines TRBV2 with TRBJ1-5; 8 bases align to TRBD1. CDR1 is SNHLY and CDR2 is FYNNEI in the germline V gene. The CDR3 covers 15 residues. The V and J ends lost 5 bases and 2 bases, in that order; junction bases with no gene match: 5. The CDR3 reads CASSRDRGGNQPQHF. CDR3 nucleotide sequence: TGTGCCAGCAGTAGAGACAGGGGTGGCAATCAGCCCCAGCATTTT.

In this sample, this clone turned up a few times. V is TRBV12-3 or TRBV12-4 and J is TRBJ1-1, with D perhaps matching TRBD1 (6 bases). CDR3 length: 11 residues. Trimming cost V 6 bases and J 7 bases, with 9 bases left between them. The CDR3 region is CASSRTVEAFF. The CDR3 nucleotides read TGTGCCAGCAGCCGGACAGTTGAAGCTTTCTTT.

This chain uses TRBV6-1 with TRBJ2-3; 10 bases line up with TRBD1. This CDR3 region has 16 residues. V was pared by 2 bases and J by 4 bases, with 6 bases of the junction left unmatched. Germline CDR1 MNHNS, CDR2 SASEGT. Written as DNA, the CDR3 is TGTGCCAGCAGTGAACAGGGACAGGGGAGGTCAGATACGCAGTATTTT. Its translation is CASSEQGQGRSDTQYF.

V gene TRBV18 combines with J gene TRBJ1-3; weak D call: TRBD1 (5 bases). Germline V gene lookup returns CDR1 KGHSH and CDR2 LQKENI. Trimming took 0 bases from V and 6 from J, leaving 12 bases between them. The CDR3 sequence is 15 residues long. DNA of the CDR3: TGTGCCAGCTCACCACCGGGGCTTTCGGCAAACACCATATATTTT. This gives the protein CASSPPGLSANTIYF.

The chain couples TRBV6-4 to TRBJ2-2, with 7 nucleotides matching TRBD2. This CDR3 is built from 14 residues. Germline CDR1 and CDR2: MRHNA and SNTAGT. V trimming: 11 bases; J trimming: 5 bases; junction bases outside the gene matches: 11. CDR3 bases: TGTGCCTCCCAAGAAATAGCGGGTACCGGGGAGCTGTTTTTT. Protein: CASQEIAGTGELFF.

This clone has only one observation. The CDR3 sequence: CASRAGGPYEQYF. The CDR3 region has the DNA TGTGCCAGCAGAGCGGGGGGGCCCTACGAGCAGTACTTC. The chain combines TRBV28 with TRBJ2-7; 10 positions agree with TRBD2. There are 13 residues in the CDR3. CDR1 is MDHEN, CDR2 SYDVKM, per germline. V lost 6 bases to trimming and J lost 2 bases; unmatched junction nucleotides: 1. The whole variable domain, remainder taken from reference TRBV28 and TRBJ2-7, is DVKVTQSSRYLVKRTGEKVFLECVQDMDHENMFWYRQDPGLGLRLIYFSYDVKMKEKGDIPEGYSVSREKKERFSLILESASTNQTSMYLCASRAGGPYEQYFGPGTRLTVT.

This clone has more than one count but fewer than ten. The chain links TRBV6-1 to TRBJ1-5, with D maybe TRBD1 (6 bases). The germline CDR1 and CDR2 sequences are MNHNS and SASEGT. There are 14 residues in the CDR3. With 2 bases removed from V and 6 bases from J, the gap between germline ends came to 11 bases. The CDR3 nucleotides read TGTGCCAGCAGTGAAAACAGGGAGTCTCAGCCCCAGCATTTT. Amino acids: CASSENRESQPQHF.

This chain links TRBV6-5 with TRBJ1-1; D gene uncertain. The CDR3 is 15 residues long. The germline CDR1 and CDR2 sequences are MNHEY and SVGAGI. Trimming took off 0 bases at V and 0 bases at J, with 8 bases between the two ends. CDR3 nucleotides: TGTGCCAGCAGTTACTCGGAGATCATGAACACTGAAGCTTTCTTT. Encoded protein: CASSYSEIMNTEAFF.

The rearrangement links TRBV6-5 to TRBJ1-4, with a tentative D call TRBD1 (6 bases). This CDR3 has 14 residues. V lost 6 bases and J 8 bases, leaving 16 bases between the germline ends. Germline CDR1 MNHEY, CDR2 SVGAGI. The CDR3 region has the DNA TGTGCCAGCAGCCGCATAGGGACAACGGAAAAACTGTTTTTT. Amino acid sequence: CASSRIGTTEKLFF.

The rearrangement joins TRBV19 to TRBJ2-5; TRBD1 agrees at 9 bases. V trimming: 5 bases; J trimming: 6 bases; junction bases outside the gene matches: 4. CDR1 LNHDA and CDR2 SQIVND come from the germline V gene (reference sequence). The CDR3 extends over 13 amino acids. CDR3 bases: TGTGCCAGTAGTCCCGGACAGGGGAAGACCCAGTACTTC. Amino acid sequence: CASSPGQGKTQYF. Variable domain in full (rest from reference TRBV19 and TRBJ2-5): DGGITQSPKYLFRKEGQNVTLSCEQNLNHDAMYWYRQDPGQGLRLIYYSQIVNDFQKGDIAEGYSVSREKKESFPLTVTSAQKNPTAFYLCASSPGQGKTQYFGPGTRLLVL.